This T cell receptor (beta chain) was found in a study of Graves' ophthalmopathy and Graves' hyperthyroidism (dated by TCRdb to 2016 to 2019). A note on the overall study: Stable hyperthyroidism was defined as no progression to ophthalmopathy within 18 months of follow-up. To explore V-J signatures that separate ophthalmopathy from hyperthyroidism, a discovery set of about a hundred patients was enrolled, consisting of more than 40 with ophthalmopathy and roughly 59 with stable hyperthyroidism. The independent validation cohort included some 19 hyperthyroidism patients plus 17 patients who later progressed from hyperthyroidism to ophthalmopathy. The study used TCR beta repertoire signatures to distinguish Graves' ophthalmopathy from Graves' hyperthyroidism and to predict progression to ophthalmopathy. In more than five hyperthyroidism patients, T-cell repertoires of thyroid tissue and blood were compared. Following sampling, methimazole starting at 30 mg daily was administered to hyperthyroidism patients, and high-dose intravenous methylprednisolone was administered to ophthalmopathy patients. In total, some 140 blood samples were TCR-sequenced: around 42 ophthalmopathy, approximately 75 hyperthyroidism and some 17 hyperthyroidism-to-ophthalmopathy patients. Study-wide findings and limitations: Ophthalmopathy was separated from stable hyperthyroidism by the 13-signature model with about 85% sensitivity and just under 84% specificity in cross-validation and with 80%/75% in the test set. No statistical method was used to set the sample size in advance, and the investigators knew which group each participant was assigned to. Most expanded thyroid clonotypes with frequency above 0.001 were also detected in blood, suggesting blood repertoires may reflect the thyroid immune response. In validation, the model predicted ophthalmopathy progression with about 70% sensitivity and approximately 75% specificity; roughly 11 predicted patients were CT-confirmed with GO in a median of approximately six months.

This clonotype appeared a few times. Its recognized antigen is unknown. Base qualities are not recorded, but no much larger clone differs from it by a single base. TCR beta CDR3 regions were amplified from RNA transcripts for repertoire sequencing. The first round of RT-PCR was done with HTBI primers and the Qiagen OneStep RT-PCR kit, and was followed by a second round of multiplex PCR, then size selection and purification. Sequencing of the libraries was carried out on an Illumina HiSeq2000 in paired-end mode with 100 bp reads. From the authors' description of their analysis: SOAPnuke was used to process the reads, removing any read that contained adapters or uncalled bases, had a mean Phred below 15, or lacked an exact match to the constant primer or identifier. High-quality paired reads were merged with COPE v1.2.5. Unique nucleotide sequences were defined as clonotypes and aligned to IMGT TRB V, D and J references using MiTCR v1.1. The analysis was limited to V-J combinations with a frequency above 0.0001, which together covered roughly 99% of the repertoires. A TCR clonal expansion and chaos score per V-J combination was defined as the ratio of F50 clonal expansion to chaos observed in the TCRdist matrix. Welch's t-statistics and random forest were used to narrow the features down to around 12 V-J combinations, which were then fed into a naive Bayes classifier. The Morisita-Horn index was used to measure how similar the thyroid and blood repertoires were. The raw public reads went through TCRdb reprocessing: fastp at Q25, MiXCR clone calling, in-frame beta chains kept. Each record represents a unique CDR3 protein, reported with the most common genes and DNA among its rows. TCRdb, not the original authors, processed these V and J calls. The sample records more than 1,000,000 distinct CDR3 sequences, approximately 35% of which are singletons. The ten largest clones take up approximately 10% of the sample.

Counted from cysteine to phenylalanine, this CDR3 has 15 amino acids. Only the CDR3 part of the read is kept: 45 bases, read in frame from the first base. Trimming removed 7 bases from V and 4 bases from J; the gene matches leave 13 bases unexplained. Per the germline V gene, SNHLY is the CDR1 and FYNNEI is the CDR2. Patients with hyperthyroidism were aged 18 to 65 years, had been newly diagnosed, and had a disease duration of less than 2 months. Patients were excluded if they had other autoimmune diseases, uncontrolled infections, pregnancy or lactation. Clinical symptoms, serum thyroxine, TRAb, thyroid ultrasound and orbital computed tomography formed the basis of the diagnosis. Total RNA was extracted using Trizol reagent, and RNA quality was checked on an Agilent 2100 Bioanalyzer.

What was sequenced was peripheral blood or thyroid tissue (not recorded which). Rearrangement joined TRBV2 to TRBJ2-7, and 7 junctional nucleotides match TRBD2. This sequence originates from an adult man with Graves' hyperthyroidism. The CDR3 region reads CASIPEAGDNYEQYF. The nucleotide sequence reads TGTGCCAGCATCCCTGAGGCGGGAGATAATTACGAGCAGTACTTC.